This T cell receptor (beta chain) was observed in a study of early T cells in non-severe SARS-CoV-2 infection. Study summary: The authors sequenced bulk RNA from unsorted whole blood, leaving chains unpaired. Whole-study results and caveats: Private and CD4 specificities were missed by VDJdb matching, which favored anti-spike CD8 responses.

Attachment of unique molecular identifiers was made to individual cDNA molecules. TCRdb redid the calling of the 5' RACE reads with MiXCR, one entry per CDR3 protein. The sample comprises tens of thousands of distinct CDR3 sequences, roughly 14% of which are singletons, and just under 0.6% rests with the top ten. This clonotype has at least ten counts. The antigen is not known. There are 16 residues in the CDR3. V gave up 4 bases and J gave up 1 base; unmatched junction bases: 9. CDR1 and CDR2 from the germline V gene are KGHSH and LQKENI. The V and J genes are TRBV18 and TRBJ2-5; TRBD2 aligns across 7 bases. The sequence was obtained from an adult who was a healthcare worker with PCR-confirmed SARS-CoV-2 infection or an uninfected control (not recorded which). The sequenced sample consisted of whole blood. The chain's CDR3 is CASSLLALEAQETQYF. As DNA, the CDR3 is TGTGCCAGCTCACTACTAGCGTTGGAAGCCCAAGAGACCCAGTACTTC. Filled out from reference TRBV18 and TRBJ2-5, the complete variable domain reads NAGVMQNPRHLVRRRGQEARLRCSPMKGHSHVYWYRQLPEEGLKFMVYLQKENIIDESGMPKERFSAEFPKEGPSILRIQQVVRGDSAAYFCASSLLALEAQETQYFGPGTRLLVL.